Listed below are T cell receptor beta chains from one sample, sequenced in a study of cytomegalovirus exposure and HLA in healthy donors. Produced via immunoSEQ multiplex PCR; TCRdb's table is partial and in-frame only. The table lists about 140,000 clones, about three quarters of them singletons. The source material was PBMCs. These receptors originate from a male donor in good health and CMV-seropositive. Each CDR3 is given with its conserved first and last residue. Rows may omit the clone size; those that give it use once, few, many or a size class.

CASSDYRVQETQYF TRBJ2-5 NA TRBV25-1
CASGFWGLVYGYTF TRBJ1-2 NA TRBV12-5
CASSPGLRYEQYF TRBJ2-7 NA TRBV28
CASGSHRDSYSSYNSPLHF TRBJ1-6 few TRBV12-5
CASSDWAEYNEQFF TRBJ2-1 NA TRBV2
CASSIGQGASGANVLTF TRBJ2-6 NA TRBV19
CASSSGTGSLEAFF TRBJ1-1 few TRBV6-5
CASSAGQFLPSHFSNYGYTF TRBJ1-2 once TRBV28
CASSQAGTLGGEAFF TRBJ1-1 NA TRBV4-1
CASSTGQGMPQFF TRBJ2-1 NA TRBV7-3
CASKLGQGHYEQYF TRBJ2-7 NA TRBV27
CASSRDLWSTDTQYF TRBJ2-3 NA TRBV4-3
CASSSHNNQPQHF TRBJ1-5 NA TRBV7-9
CASSLGHPSTDTQYF TRBJ2-3 NA TRBV19
CASSAPGTEGTNYGYTF TRBJ1-2 NA TRBV21-1
CASSQRLGQGLAKNIQYF TRBJ2-4 NA TRBV14
CASSLGNRDGTQYF TRBJ2-5 few TRBV7-9
CAGSDPSLGGQPQHF TRBJ1-5 once TRBV10-2
CASSPRGQDFYEQYF TRBJ2-7 NA TRBV18
CASSPWGTGPRVSNQPQHF TRBJ1-5 NA TRBV27
CASSQEGPGTGLNEQYF TRBJ2-7 NA TRBV4-1
CAISEPSPVGNTIYF TRBJ1-3 few TRBV10-3
CATSREGGSEQFF TRBJ2-1 NA TRBV15
CASSLGTGGQPQHF TRBJ1-5 few TRBV28
CASSEGAGGRGSGSNEQFF TRBJ2-1 NA TRBV2
CASSVLQGPPQHF TRBJ1-5 once TRBV2
CASSVGQGNTEAFF TRBJ1-1 NA TRBV9
CASSWAGPNTEAFF TRBJ1-1 few TRBV5-8
CASSLWRGFEAMNTEAFF TRBJ1-1 NA TRBV11-2
CASSYGTSGLYEQYF NA NA TRBV4-3
CASSLGNRHTGELFF TRBJ2-2 NA TRBV4-3
CASNSRGSGELFF TRBJ2-2 NA TRBV5-1
CASRNPQGNSNQPQHF TRBJ1-5 NA TRBV28
CSSSGTGNEQYF TRBJ2-7 NA TRBV7-9
CASSYSARDQPQHF TRBJ1-5 NA TRBV6-6
CAIIAGGPNEQFF TRBJ2-1 few TRBV11-2
CATSGGGTVISSNQPQHF TRBJ1-5 NA TRBV15
CASSIEAPQGNDYNEQFF TRBJ2-1 NA TRBV19
CASSFRDRVDGYTF TRBJ1-2 NA TRBV5-8
CASIKRGEQYF TRBJ2-7 few TRBV11-2
CASSFRGVGELFF TRBJ2-2 NA TRBV5-8